The T cell receptor beta chain described here comes from a study of T cells after yellow fever vaccination. Across the study: Fractions of low cell number were prepared using SMART-Seq v4 Ultra Low Input. Notes on the study in general: A small proportion of clonotypes was detected in both the CD4 and CD8 compartments. The study found a weaker secondary response that peaked faster, day 5 versus 15.

This clonotype was seen repeatedly, ten times or more. What it binds is unknown. One entry per CDR3 protein, called by TCRdb with MiXCR from the 5' RACE reads. The sample consists of a few hundred thousand distinct CDR3 sequences, approximately 7% of them appearing once. There are 12 residues in the CDR3. J was trimmed by 7 bases and V by 4 bases; bases with no gene match: 5. Germline CDR1 is SGHRS and CDR2 is YFSETQ. The chain recombines TRBV5-1 with TRBJ2-7; 7 bases are shared with TRBD2. This receptor was identified in a man between 18 and 35 years old who received the YFV17D yellow fever vaccine. The sample consisted of PBMCs, taken around 45 days after the first yellow fever vaccination. DNA for the CDR3: TGCGCCAGCAGCCCCCTGGGGGGGGAGCAGTACTTC. Amino acids: CASSPLGGEQYF.